The 23 T cell receptor beta chains below were found in one sample sequenced in a study of ipilimumab plus nivolumab after autologous stem cell transplantation. The assay was immunoSEQ multiplex PCR, and TCRdb's table has in-frame clones only and misses some. Here the sample spans about 23,000 clones, roughly 69% being singletons. This specimen consisted of PBMCs, obtained in a trial of ipilimumab plus nivolumab as post-transplant consolidation. These TCRs come from a male donor with diffuse large B-cell lymphoma.

J is TRBJ1-5 and V is TRBV7-8, with TRBD1 matching 7 bases. Germline CDR1 SGHVS, CDR2 FQNEAQ. Germline trimming cut 6 bases from V and 1 base from J; bases unmatched to any gene: 6. The CDR3 extends over 15 amino acids. The CDR3 DNA reads TGTGCCAGCAGTTCCGACAGGGCAAGCAATCAGCCCCAGCATTTT. Encoded protein: CASSSDRASNQPQHF.

The chain employs TRBV7-9 and TRBJ2-3; tentatively, D is TRBD2 (6 bases). V gave up 3 bases and J gave up 6 bases, with 13 bases separating them. The CDR3 loop spans 14 amino acids. Germline CDR1 is SEHNR and CDR2 is FQNEAQ (reference sequence). CDR3 sequence reads: CASSFRGKEDTQYF. The CDR3 bases are TGTGCCAGCAGCTTTCGGGGGAAGGAGGATACGCAGTATTTT.

The chain has TRBV30 and TRBJ2-3, with 8 positions matching TRBD2. The CDR3 sequence is 14 residues long. V shed 6 bases, J shed 6 bases, and the junction held 11 bases outside the gene matches. From germline, CDR1 is GTSNPN and CDR2 SVGIG (reference sequence). The CDR3 here is CACGLAGVRDTQYF. CDR3 sequence (DNA): TGTGCCTGTGGACTAGCAGGAGTCAGGGATACGCAGTATTTT.

The chain employs TRBV5-1 and TRBJ1-1; D ambiguous. The CDR3 totals 15 residues. Between the trimmed V and J ends, which lost 4 bases and 1 base, there was a span of 14 bases. Germline CDR1 is SGHRS and CDR2 is YFSETQ. The CDR3 sequence is CASSPRSRKNTEAFF. The CDR3 region has the DNA TGCGCCAGCAGCCCAAGGTCCAGAAAGAACACTGAAGCTTTCTTT.

The V gene is TRBV27, the J gene TRBJ2-5; a weak D match, TRBD1 (6 bases). V gave up 5 bases and J gave up 5 bases, with 15 bases separating them. This CDR3 has 14 amino acids. From germline, CDR1 is MNHEY and CDR2 SMNVEV (reference sequence). The CDR3 protein is CASSKQGARETQYF. The CDR3, as DNA: TGTGCCAGCAGTAAACAGGGCGCCCGGGAGACCCAGTACTTC.

The gene calls are TRBV28 and TRBJ2-1, with 7 bases matching TRBD2. With V trimmed by 8 bases and J by 8 bases, 9 bases remained unmatched. The length of the CDR3 is 13 residues. Germline V gene lookup returns CDR1 MDHEN and CDR2 SYDVKM. DNA of the CDR3: TGTGCCAGCGGAAAGCCGGGGGGTTATGAGCAGTTCTTC. Translating gives CASGKPGGYEQFF.

In its sample, this clone was seen many times. The CDR3 loop reads CASSPGPTQYF. Written as DNA, the CDR3 is TGTGCCAGCAGTCCTGGACCCACTCAGTACTTC. The chain uses TRBV11-2 and TRBJ2-7; the D is unclear. The CDR3 totals 11 residues. The V end was cut by 6 bases, the J end by 10 bases, with 13 bases between. CDR1 is SGHAT, CDR2 FQNNGV, per germline.

The chain is built from TRBV6-6 and TRBJ1-1; D possibly corresponds to TRBD1 (5 bases). This CDR3 comprises 14 residues. Trimming shortened V by 2 bases and J by 3 bases, and 10 bases separated the two germline ends. Germline-derived CDR1 and CDR2 are MNHNY and SVGAGI (reference sequence). DNA for the CDR3: TGTGCCAGCAGTTACCAGATAGGGGACACTGAAGCTTTCTTT. It translates to CASSYQIGDTEAFF.

The V gene is TRBV7-3, the J gene TRBJ2-3, with D possibly being TRBD1 (6 bases). V lost 4 bases and J 2 bases, leaving 13 bases between the germline ends. The CDR3 covers 15 residues. Per germline, CDR1 SGHTA and CDR2 FQGTGA. The CDR3 spells CASSSSRDNTDTQYF. DNA for the CDR3: TGTGCCAGCAGCTCGTCCCGGGACAACACAGATACGCAGTATTTT.

The chain couples TRBV11-3 to TRBJ2-7; perhaps D is TRBD1 or TRBD2 (5 bases each). The CDR3 is 13 residues long. The germline CDR1 and CDR2 sequences are SGHNT and YENEEA. V was clipped by 4 bases and J by 3 bases, with 10 bases between them. CDR3: CASSSGPIYEQYF. The CDR3, as DNA: TGTGCCAGCAGCTCGGGACCGATCTACGAGCAGTACTTC.

The V call is TRBV27, the J call TRBJ1-5; D might be TRBD1 (5 bases). CDR1 and CDR2 from the germline V gene are MNHEY and SMNVEV (reference sequence). V gave up 5 bases and J gave up 5 bases, with 16 bases separating them. CDR3 length: 15 amino acids. CDR3 sequence: CASSPSVRGHQPQHF. In nucleotides, the CDR3 is TGTGCCAGCAGTCCCTCCGTTAGGGGCCATCAGCCCCAGCATTTT.

This clone occurred a few times. The chain uses TRBV5-1 and TRBJ1-1; 10 nucleotides align to TRBD1. With 3 bases clipped from V and 4 bases from J, the junction kept 3 bases outside the gene matches. The CDR3 runs to 14 residues. Germline CDR1 reads SGHRS; CDR2 reads YFSETQ. The CDR3 sequence: CASSSTGGGTEAFF. The CDR3 nucleotides read TGCGCCAGCAGCTCGACAGGGGGCGGCACTGAAGCTTTCTTT.

This chain uses TRBV4-1 with TRBJ2-5; D unresolved. The CDR3 spans 13 residues. V was shortened by 0 bases and J by 5 bases, with 7 bases between the two germline ends. Germline values: CDR1 MGHRA, CDR2 YSYEKL. In DNA, the CDR3 is TGCGCCAGCAGCCAAGACCCTGGGGAGACCCAGTACTTC. It is translated as CASSQDPGETQYF.

This chain uses TRBV7-6 with TRBJ2-5; 7 nucleotides match TRBD1. With the DNA end fitting TRBJ2-7 better, the J assignment may be wrong. Germline assignment: CDR1 SGHVS and CDR2 FNYEAQ. The CDR3 contains 15 residues. As DNA, the CDR3 is TGTGCCAGCAGCCCTTCGTACCGACAGGGCTACGAGCAGTACTTC. Translated: CASSPSYRQGYEQYF.

J is TRBJ1-2 and V is TRBV5-1, with a possible D match to TRBD1 (6 bases). CDR3 length: 15 residues. CDR1 SGHRS and CDR2 YFSETQ come from the germline V gene. V lost 4 bases to trimming and J lost 5 bases, with 18 bases between them. The CDR3 sequence is CASSPRQADGYGYTF. For the CDR3, the DNA is TGCGCCAGCAGCCCTAGACAGGCCGACGGGTATGGCTACACCTTC.

A note on this clone: Germline is not matched at one junction end, which may reflect a read error. The sample carries other DNA sequences with the same CDR3. The chain uses TRBV27 and TRBJ1-5; D is uncertain. The germline V gene has CDR1 MNHEY and CDR2 SMNVEV (reference sequence). This CDR3 contains 13 residues. CDR3 bases: TGTGCCAGTAGTTTATACCTCTCACAGCCCCAGCATTTT. It translates to CASSLYLSQPQHF.

This chain connects TRBV7-2 to TRBJ2-1; D is perhaps TRBD2 (6 bases). Germline V lookup: CDR1 SGHTA, CDR2 FQGNSA. CDR3 length equals 13 residues. The ends were cut back, 5 bases at V and 12 bases at J, with 17 bases in the middle. DNA for the CDR3: TGTGCCAGCAGCGTAGGGACTCCCTCGCGGCAGTTCTTC. It is translated as CASSVGTPSRQFF.

This clone was seen a few times. The chain links TRBV6-5 to TRBJ2-1, with 10 bases lining up with TRBD2. The germline V gene has CDR1 MNHEY and CDR2 SVGAGI. The CDR3 spans 15 residues. V was pared by 8 bases and J by 9 bases, with 13 bases of the junction left unmatched. The CDR3 is CASGPEASGRGEQFF. As DNA, the CDR3 is TGTGCCAGCGGGCCCGAGGCTAGCGGGAGAGGTGAGCAGTTCTTC.

The chain combines TRBV29-1 with TRBJ1-1; TRBD1 matches at 10 bases. V was pared by 4 bases and J by 4 bases, with 3 bases of the junction left unmatched. The V gene's germline CDR1 is SQVTM and CDR2 ANQGSEA. The CDR3 contains 13 residues. DNA for the CDR3: TGCAGCGTTGCCCGGGACAGGGGCACTGAAGCTTTCTTT. Translating it yields CSVARDRGTEAFF.

J is TRBJ2-1 and V is TRBV4-2; perhaps TRBD1 as D (6 bases). Germline V CDR1 and CDR2: LGHNA, YNFKEQ. The CDR3 runs to 18 residues. Trimming removed 1 base at V and 4 bases at J, with 20 bases between. The CDR3 DNA reads TGTGCCAGCAGCCAAGCCAGAACTACAGGGATCGGGTACAATGAGCAGTTCTTC. This encodes CASSQARTTGIGYNEQFF.

Concerning this clone itself: This specimen includes other DNA sequences encoding the same CDR3. V usage is TRBV30 and J usage is TRBJ2-5, with 7 positions matching TRBD1. Germline CDR1 reads GTSNPN; CDR2 reads SVGIG (reference sequence). There are 13 residues in the CDR3. Germline trimming cut 1 base from V and 5 bases from J; bases unmatched to any gene: 4. The CDR3 loop reads CAWSALTGETQYF. For the CDR3, the DNA is TGTGCCTGGAGTGCCTTGACAGGGGAGACCCAGTACTTC.

This rearrangement joins TRBV6-1 to TRBJ1-6; D is unresolved. V lost 5 bases and J lost 10, with 9 bases in between. CDR3 size: 12 residues. Germline V gives CDR1 MNHNS, CDR2 SASEGT. This CDR3 reads CASSLFLSPLHF. CDR3 DNA sequence: TGTGCCAGCAGTTTATTCTTGTCACCCCTCCACTTT.

This chain links TRBV29-1 with TRBJ2-5; 7 bases align to TRBD2. J gave up 4 bases and V 7 bases, and 0 bases lay outside the gene matches. The CDR3 sequence is 10 residues long. CDR1 and CDR2 (germline): SQVTM, ANQGSEA. The chain's CDR3 is CSGGGETQYF. The DNA of the CDR3 is TGCAGCGGGGGGGGAGAGACCCAGTACTTC.